This record looks at one TCR beta chain sequence and its context. What it binds is unknown. Sorted populations all exceeded 95% purity. This record belongs to a study of beta chain features in type 1 diabetes. Study-level results: Among patients with Type 1 diabetes, TCRB CDR3s were moderately but significantly shorter in every one of the four CD4+ subsets.

CDR1 is SGHRS, CDR2 YFSETQ, per germline. The length of the CDR3 is 15 residues. J gave up 6 bases and V 5 bases, and 13 bases lay outside the gene matches. Of the isolated RNA, all was reverse transcribed, and so the sequenced material was expressed TCRB transcripts. TCRdb's table, derived via immunoSEQ multiplex PCR, lists solely in-frame clones and lacks some. The profile covers roughly 180,000 clones, with approximately 8.1% appearing a single time and around 0.94% taken by the ten largest. The clonotype originates from a woman aged 40 to 49 with type 1 diabetes. The chain couples TRBV5-1 to TRBJ1-1; 7 bases line up with TRBD1. The material sequenced was central memory CD4+ T cells from blood. This CDR3 reads CASRGTVGAEAEAFF. The CDR3 nucleotides read TGCGCCAGCAGAGGGACAGTCGGCGCAGAGGCTGAAGCTTTCTTT.